Listed here are 27 T cell receptor beta chains from one sample, sequenced in a study of regulatory T cells in long-lasting Graves disease. Building the TCR beta libraries relied on iRepertoire HTBI primers, and CDR3 regions underwent Arm-PCR. TCRdb independently ran MiXCR on the multiplex PCR reads; one entry per CDR3 protein. The top ten clones hold 20% of a sample with about 330,000 distinct CDR3 sequences, 15% to 20% of them seen once. Sample time point: newly diagnosed GD, antithyroid drugs for less than 3 months. Making the TCR library involved RNA that had been extracted from PBMCs. A further study also used this sample, focusing on T cells in Graves' hyperthyroidism and ophthalmopathy.

The sample here was peripheral blood mononuclear cells (PBMCs), taken at new diagnosis, from a patient treated with antithyroid drugs. The source of these receptors is a woman aged 18-29 years with Graves disease.

This clonotype appeared a single time. This chain links TRBV10-3 with TRBJ2-1, with 11 nucleotides matching TRBD1. In germline, CDR1 is ENHRY, CDR2 SYGVKD. The CDR3 length is 17 residues. After removal of 7 bases from V and 0 bases from J, the junction contained 8 bases not matched to a gene. The CDR3 region has the DNA TGTGCCATCAAGGCGGGGGGGACAGGGGGCTCCTACAATGAGCAGTTCTTC. Translation gives CAIKAGGTGGSYNEQFF.

This clonotype has ten or more counts. The junction and the germline gene differ at one end; a read error may be behind it. Here the CDR3 reads CASSSDGGSTDTQYF. CDR3 nucleotide sequence: TGTGCCAGCAGCTCGGACGGCGGCAGCACAGATACGCAGTATTTT. The rearrangement links TRBV5-1 to TRBJ2-3; D not resolved. The CDR3 runs to 15 residues. Germline V lookup: CDR1 SGHRS, CDR2 YFSETQ. Full variable domain (outside the CDR3, taken from reference TRBV5-1 and TRBJ2-3): KAGVTQTPRYLIKTRGQQVTLSCSPISGHRSVSWYQQTPGQGLQFLFEYFSETQRNKGNFPGRFSGRQFSNSRSEMNVSTLELGDSALYLCASSSDGGSTDTQYFGPGTRLTVL.

On this clonotype itself: An end of the junction differs from the germline gene, which may be a read error. The chain carries TRBV9 and TRBJ1-1; D is unresolved. CDR3 length equals 13 residues. Germline assignment: CDR1 SGDLS and CDR2 YYNGEE. In DNA form, the CDR3 reads TGTGTCAGCAGCCCCTCTTCTTGGACTGAAGCTTTCTTT. Translated, it gives CVSSPSSWTEAFF. The whole variable domain, filled in from reference TRBV9 and TRBJ1-1, reads DSGVTQTPKHLITATGQRVTLRCSPRSGDLSVYWYQQSLDQGLQFLIQYYNGEERAKGNILERFSAQQFPDLHSELNLSSLELGDSALYFCVSSPSSWTEAFFGQGTRLTVV.

This clonotype was picked up many times. The chain couples TRBV29-1 to TRBJ2-7; TRBD2 matches at 7 bases. The CDR3 covers 13 residues. Germline V gives CDR1 SQVTM, CDR2 ANQGSEA. J was trimmed by 5 bases and V by 7 bases; bases with no gene match: 11. This chain's CDR3 is CSAGRGGSHEQYF. Here the CDR3 DNA reads TGCAGCGCGGGTCGAGGCGGGAGCCACGAGCAGTACTTC.

This chain uses TRBV29-1 with TRBJ2-7; 12 nucleotides align to TRBD2. The germline CDR1 and CDR2 sequences are SQVTM and ANQGSEA. The V and J ends lost 5 bases and 0 bases, in that order; junction bases with no gene match: 2. The CDR3 extends over 14 amino acids. The CDR3 DNA sequence: TGCAGCGTTCGGACTAGCGGGGCCTCCTACGAGCAGTACTTC. Its translation is CSVRTSGASYEQYF.

To note about this clonotype: This may stem from a read error, because a much larger clone lies one nucleotide away. The chain links TRBV7-3 to TRBJ1-1; a possible D gene is TRBD1 (5 bases). In germline, CDR1 is SGHTA, CDR2 FQGTGA. The CDR3 runs to 15 residues. The CDR3 sequence is CASSLRSGGGTGAFF. The CDR3 DNA sequence: TGTGCCAGCAGCTTAAGATCCGGCGGGGGGACTGGAGCTTTCTTT.

In this sample, this clonotype turned up a few times. V usage is TRBV24-1 and J usage is TRBJ2-1, with 9 bases matching TRBD2. J lost 6 bases, V lost 7 bases, and 9 bases had no gene match. This CDR3 has 15 amino acids. Germline V CDR1 and CDR2: KGHDR, SFDVKD. CDR3 in amino acids: CATRGTSIRINEQFF. The CDR3 DNA sequence: TGTGCCACCAGGGGGACTAGCATCCGAATCAATGAGCAGTTCTTC.

Many counts were recorded for this clonotype. V and J are TRBV24-1 and TRBJ1-2; maybe TRBD1 (5 bases). The V end lost 0 bases, the J end lost 6 bases, and 13 bases lay between the germline ends. The CDR3 is made up of 15 amino acids. Per the germline V gene, CDR1 is KGHDR and CDR2 is SFDVKD. As DNA, the CDR3 is TGTGCCACCAGTGATTTGACAGGCCAGGAGAATGGCTACACCTTC. Amino acid sequence: CATSDLTGQENGYTF.

This clonotype was picked up a small number of times. The genes are TRBV2 and TRBJ1-2; TRBD1 matches 10 bases. Per germline, CDR1 SNHLY and CDR2 FYNNEI. The CDR3 totals 15 residues. V shed 6 bases, J shed 2 bases, and the junction held 6 bases outside the gene matches. The CDR3 DNA reads as TGTGCCAGCAGGGAGGGGACAGGGGAAAACTATGGCTACACCTTC. This encodes CASREGTGENYGYTF.

This clonotype was counted at least ten times. The chain has TRBV5-1 and TRBJ2-3; D is ambiguous. Germline-derived CDR1 and CDR2 are SGHRS and YFSETQ. Trimming removed 4 bases from V and 1 base from J, with 13 bases in between. This CDR3 spans 15 amino acids. This CDR3 reads CASSPDARGTDTQYF. The CDR3 DNA reads as TGCGCCAGCAGCCCAGACGCAAGGGGCACAGATACGCAGTATTTT.

This clonotype has just a few counts. CDR3 sequence (DNA): TGTGCCAGTCAGGGACCGAACCCCTACAATGAGCAGTTCTTC. This translates into CASQGPNPYNEQFF. This chain connects TRBV19 to TRBJ2-1; D could derive from TRBD1 or TRBD2 (5 bases each). The CDR3 covers 14 residues. Trimming cost V 8 bases and J 2 bases, with 13 bases left between them. Per germline, CDR1 LNHDA and CDR2 SQIVND (reference sequence).

The sample holds a few counts of this clonotype. The chain combines TRBV9 with TRBJ2-7; D may match TRBD1 or TRBD2 (6 bases each). CDR3 length: 15 residues. V lost 2 bases and J 0 bases, leaving 12 bases between the germline ends. Germline assignment: CDR1 SGDLS and CDR2 YYNGEE. DNA of the CDR3: TGTGCCAGCAGCGTTACAACGGGGGCCTCCTACGAGCAGTACTTC. As protein: CASSVTTGASYEQYF.

The chain combines TRBV20-1 with TRBJ2-2; the match to TRBD1 covers 7 bases. Germline V gene sequence: CDR1 DFQATT, CDR2 SNEGSKA (reference sequence). This CDR3 region has 13 residues. V was pared by 5 bases and J by 7 bases, with 7 bases of the junction left unmatched. CDR3 residues: CSAPGTADGELFF. The CDR3 coding sequence is TGCAGTGCTCCCGGGACAGCGGACGGGGAGCTGTTTTTT.

This clonotype was seen at least ten times. This chain's CDR3 is CASSSSVAAVEQFF. CDR3 nucleotide sequence: TGTGCCAGCAGTAGTTCTGTAGCTGCCGTTGAGCAGTTCTTC. The rearrangement links TRBV27 to TRBJ2-1; D remains unclear. The V end lost 5 bases, the J end lost 9 bases, and 17 bases lay between the germline ends. CDR1 is MNHEY, CDR2 SMNVEV, per germline (reference sequence). The CDR3 covers 14 residues.

In this sample, this clonotype turned up many times. The chain joins TRBV2 to TRBJ2-2; possible D gene TRBD1, 6 bases. The CDR3 spans 14 residues. CDR1 SNHLY and CDR2 FYNNEI come from the germline V gene. Deletions cut 6 bases from V and 6 bases from J, with 14 bases between. In nucleotides, the CDR3 is TGTGCCAGCAGGGCTCAGGGGAATCCCGGGGAGCTGTTTTTT. As protein: CASRAQGNPGELFF.

Only a few counts were recorded for this clonotype. A read error may be the cause here, since a much bigger clone is one base away. The chain combines TRBV7-9 with TRBJ2-5; 11 nucleotides match TRBD1. This CDR3 region has 14 residues. CDR1 is SEHNR and CDR2 is FQNEAQ in the germline V gene (reference sequence). V gave up 8 bases and J gave up 4 bases; unmatched junction bases: 6. CDR3 protein: CASGPGTGGETQYF. The CDR3 DNA reads as TGTGCCAGCGGCCCCGGGACAGGGGGAGAGACCCAGTACTTC.

This clonotype has just a few counts. CDR3 sequence reads: CASSSRQGSNQPQHF. The CDR3 nucleotides are TGTGCCAGCAGTTCCCGACAGGGGAGCAATCAGCCCCAGCATTTT. This chain connects TRBV6-5 to TRBJ1-5, with 8 bases matching TRBD1. V was clipped by 4 bases and J by 1 base; unmatched bases: 3. The CDR3 has 15 residues. Germline V gives CDR1 MNHEY, CDR2 SVGAGI.

Of note for this clonotype: One base away lies a much larger clone, so this may be a sequencing read error. This chain links TRBV5-1 with TRBJ2-5, with 12 bases lining up with TRBD1. CDR1 is SGHRS and CDR2 is YFSETQ in the germline V gene. CDR3 length: 15 amino acids. The CDR3 nucleotides read TGCGCCATCAGCCCCGGGACAGGGGGCTTTGAGACCCAGTACTTC. Its translation: CAISPGTGGFETQYF.

This clonotype was counted ten times or more. The gene calls are TRBV30 and TRBJ2-7, with D possibly TRBD2 on 6 matching bases. Germline V gene sequence: CDR1 GTSNPN, CDR2 SVGIG (reference sequence). This CDR3 comprises 13 residues. Trimming left V 3 bases short and J 2 bases short, with 11 bases between. The CDR3 here is CAWSWDSTYEQYF. In DNA form, the CDR3 reads TGTGCCTGGAGCTGGGACTCCACCTACGAGCAGTACTTC. Drawing the rest from reference TRBV30 and TRBJ2-7, the complete variable domain is SQTIHQWPATLVQPVGSPLSLECTVEGTSNPNLYWYRQAAGRGLQLLFYSVGIGQISSEVPQNLSASRPQDRQFILSSKKLLLSDSGFYLCAWSWDSTYEQYFGPGTRLTVT.

A remark on this clonotype: This may stem from a read error, because a much larger clone lies one nucleotide away. The chain combines TRBV20-1 with TRBJ1-1; D is undetermined. Trimming took off 2 bases at V and 5 bases at J, with 12 bases between the two ends. The CDR3 has 13 amino acids. Germline V CDR1 and CDR2: DFQATT, SNEGSKA (reference sequence). CDR3 coding DNA: TGCAGTGCTAGAACGGTCAGGATGACTGAAGCTTTCTTT. Its translation: CSARTVRMTEAFF.

This clonotype was recorded at least ten times. The rearrangement joins TRBV3-1 to TRBJ2-1; tentatively, D is TRBD1 (5 bases). V was shortened by 6 bases and J by 5 bases, with 11 bases between the two germline ends. CDR1 and CDR2 (germline): LGHDT, YNNKEL (reference sequence). The CDR3 consists of 13 residues. The chain's CDR3 is CASRGEANNEQFF. CDR3 DNA sequence: TGTGCCAGCAGAGGGGAAGCTAACAATGAGCAGTTCTTC.

Ten or more counts support this clonotype. The rearrangement joins TRBV30 to TRBJ1-2; D call uncertain. The CDR3 consists of 12 residues. V lost 8 bases, J lost 4 bases, and 14 bases lay in between. From germline, CDR1 is GTSNPN and CDR2 SVGIG (reference sequence). CDR3 residues: CASTTVPYGYTF. CDR3 nucleotide sequence: TGTGCCAGTACCACCGTTCCCTATGGCTACACCTTC.

V and J are TRBV30 and TRBJ1-1, with D possibly matching TRBD1 (5 bases). Deletions cut 2 bases from V and 1 base from J, with 14 bases between. The CDR3 spans 15 residues. CDR1 and CDR2 from the germline V gene are GTSNPN and SVGIG (reference sequence). The CDR3 region is CAWSNPGTGNTEAFF. CDR3 sequence (DNA): TGTGCCTGGAGTAACCCCGGGACGGGGAACACTGAAGCTTTCTTT.

This clonotype was counted many times. The V call is TRBV6-1, the J call TRBJ1-2; no definite D call. V was clipped by 2 bases and J by 4 bases, with 8 bases between them. Germline V gene sequence: CDR1 MNHNS, CDR2 SASEGT. CDR3 length: 13 amino acids. For the CDR3, the DNA is TGTGCCAGCAGTGAATCAGCTCTCTATGGCTACACCTTC. It yields the protein CASSESALYGYTF.

This chain uses TRBV9 with TRBJ2-7; D assignment may be TRBD1 or TRBD2 (6 bases each). The CDR3 extends over 13 amino acids. V lost 4 bases to trimming and J lost 3 bases, with 11 bases between them. Germline CDR1 and CDR2: SGDLS and YYNGEE. The CDR3 loop reads CASSPGGFYEQYF. CDR3 nucleotide sequence: TGTGCCAGCAGCCCCGGGGGCTTCTACGAGCAGTACTTC.

The chain links TRBV6-2 or TRBV6-3 to TRBJ1-5, with D perhaps matching TRBD1 (5 bases). There are 15 residues in the CDR3. The V end was cut by 5 bases, the J end by 1 base, with 12 bases between. Germline lookup yields CDR1 MNHEY and CDR2 SVGEGT. The CDR3 reads CASSPGRGSNQPQHF. CDR3 DNA: TGTGCCAGCAGTCCAGGGAGAGGAAGCAATCAGCCCCAGCATTTT.

This clonotype was seen many times. As DNA, the CDR3 is TGTGCCAGCAGCTTAGGGAATAACGGGTACCAAGAGACCCAGTACTTC. Encoded protein: CASSLGNNGYQETQYF. The chain is built from TRBV11-2 and TRBJ2-5; D unresolved. The CDR3 is 16 amino acids. Germline V CDR1 and CDR2: SGHAT, FQNNGV. V shed 1 base and J shed 0 bases, with 12 bases lying between them.